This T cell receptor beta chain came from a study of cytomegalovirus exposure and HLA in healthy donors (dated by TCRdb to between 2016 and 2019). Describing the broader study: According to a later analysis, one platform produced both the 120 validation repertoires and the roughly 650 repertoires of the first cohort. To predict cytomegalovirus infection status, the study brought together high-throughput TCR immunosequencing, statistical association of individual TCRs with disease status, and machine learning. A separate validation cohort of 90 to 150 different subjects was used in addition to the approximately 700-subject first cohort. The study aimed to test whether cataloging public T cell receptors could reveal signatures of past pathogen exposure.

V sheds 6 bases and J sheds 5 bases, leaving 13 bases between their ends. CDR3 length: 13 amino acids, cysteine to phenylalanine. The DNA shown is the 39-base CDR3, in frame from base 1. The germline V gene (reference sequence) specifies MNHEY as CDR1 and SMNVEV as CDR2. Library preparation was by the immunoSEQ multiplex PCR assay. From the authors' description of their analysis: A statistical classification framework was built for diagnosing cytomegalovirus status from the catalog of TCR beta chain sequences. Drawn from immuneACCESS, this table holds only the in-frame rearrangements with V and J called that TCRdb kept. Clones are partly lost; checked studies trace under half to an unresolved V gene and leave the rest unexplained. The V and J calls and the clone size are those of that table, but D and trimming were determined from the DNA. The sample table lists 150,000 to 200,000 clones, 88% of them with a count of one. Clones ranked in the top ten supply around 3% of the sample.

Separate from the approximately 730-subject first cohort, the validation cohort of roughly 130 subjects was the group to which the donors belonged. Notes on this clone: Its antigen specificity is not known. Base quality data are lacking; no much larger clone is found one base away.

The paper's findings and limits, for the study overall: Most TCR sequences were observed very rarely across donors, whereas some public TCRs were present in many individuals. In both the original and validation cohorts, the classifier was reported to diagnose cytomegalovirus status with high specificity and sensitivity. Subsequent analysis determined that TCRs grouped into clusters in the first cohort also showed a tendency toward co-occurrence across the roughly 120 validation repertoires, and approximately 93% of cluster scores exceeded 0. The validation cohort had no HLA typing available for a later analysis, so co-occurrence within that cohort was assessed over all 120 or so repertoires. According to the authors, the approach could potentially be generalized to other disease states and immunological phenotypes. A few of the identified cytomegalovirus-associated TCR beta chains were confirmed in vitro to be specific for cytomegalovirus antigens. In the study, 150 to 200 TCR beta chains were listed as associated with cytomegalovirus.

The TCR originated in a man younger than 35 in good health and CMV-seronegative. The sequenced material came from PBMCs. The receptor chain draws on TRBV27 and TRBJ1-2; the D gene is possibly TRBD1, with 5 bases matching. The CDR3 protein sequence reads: CASRLPGGYGYTF. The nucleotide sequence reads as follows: TGTGCCAGCAGGCTCCCCGGGGGATATGGCTACACCTTC.